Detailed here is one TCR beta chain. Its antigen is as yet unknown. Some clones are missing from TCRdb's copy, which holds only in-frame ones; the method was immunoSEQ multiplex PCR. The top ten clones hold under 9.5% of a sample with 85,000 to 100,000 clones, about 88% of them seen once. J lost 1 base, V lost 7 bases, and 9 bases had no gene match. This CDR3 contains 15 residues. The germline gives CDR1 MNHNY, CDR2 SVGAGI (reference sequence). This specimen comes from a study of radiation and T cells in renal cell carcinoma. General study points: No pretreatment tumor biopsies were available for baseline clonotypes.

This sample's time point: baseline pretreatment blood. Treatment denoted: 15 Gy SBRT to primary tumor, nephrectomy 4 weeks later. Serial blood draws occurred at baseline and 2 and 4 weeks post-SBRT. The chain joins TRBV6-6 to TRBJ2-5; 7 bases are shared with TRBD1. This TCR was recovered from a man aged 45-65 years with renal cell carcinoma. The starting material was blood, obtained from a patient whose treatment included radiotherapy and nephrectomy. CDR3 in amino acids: CASKITQGIQETQYF. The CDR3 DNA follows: TGTGCCAGCAAAATAACACAGGGGATCCAAGAGACCCAGTACTTC.